This TCR beta chain derives from a study of T cells after yellow fever vaccination. Study-level background: Low-cell-number fractions underwent preparation using SMART-Seq v4 Ultra Low Input. Overall study findings and caveats: Clones from primary vaccination mostly reappeared after the booster (over 95% CD4, 88% CD8).

TCRdb ran MiXCR on the 5' RACE reads and lists one entry per CDR3 protein. The repertoire has approximately 120,000 distinct CDR3 sequences, about 7.4% of them found once; the top ten carry about 2.7%. CDR1 and CDR2 (germline): SGHTA, FQGNSA. There are 14 residues in the CDR3. V was cut by 1 base and J by 0 bases, with 5 bases left in between. This clonotype was seen repeatedly, ten times or more. The target antigen is unknown. The sequence was obtained from a young man who received the YFV17D yellow fever vaccine. Here the sequenced sample was CD4+ T cells sorted from PBMCs, taken around 10 days after the first yellow fever vaccination. The chain is built from TRBV7-2 and TRBJ2-3, with D unresolved. The CDR3 nucleotides are TGTGCCAGCAGCTTAGAGGAGAGCACAGATACGCAGTATTTT. This codes for CASSLEESTDTQYF.